This TCR beta chain was recovered during a study of cytomegalovirus exposure and HLA in healthy donors. Study conclusions and caveats: Most of the TCR beta V segments (in an earlier analysis) were productive either about 87% or about 30% of the time.

The CDR3 loop spans 18 amino acids. The germline V and J ends were trimmed by 1 base and 1 base, with 19 bases remaining between them. The germline V gene encodes CDR1 SGHAT and CDR2 FQNNGV. Both 60 Vbeta primers and 13 Jbeta primers went into the PCR. Original processing methods: Later work found 74 million or so unique TCR beta chains, with around 10 million shared. Using immunoSEQ multiplex PCR, the repertoire was profiled, and TCRdb retains in-frame clones only, with some absent. V and J calls and clone size are as listed in that table; D and trimming were resolved from the DNA. The sample includes 100,000 to 150,000 clones, about 74% of them seen just once. A remark on this clone: No antigen is known for it.

The sequence came from a male donor in good health and CMV-seronegative. This chain uses TRBV11-2 with TRBJ1-1, with D maybe TRBD1 (6 bases). The source material was PBMCs. The CDR3 DNA reads as TGTGCCAGCAGCTTAGCCAGGGGTTTCTTTTCAGGGAACACTGAAGCTTTCTTT. Translated, it gives CASSLARGFFSGNTEAFF. The full variable domain, its missing parts supplied by reference TRBV11-2 and TRBJ1-1, is EAGVAQSPRYKIIEKRQSVAFWCNPISGHATLYWYQQILGQGPKLLIQFQNNGVVDDSQLPKDRFSAERLKGVDSTLKIQPAKLEDSAVYLCASSLARGFFSGNTEAFFGQGTRLTVV.